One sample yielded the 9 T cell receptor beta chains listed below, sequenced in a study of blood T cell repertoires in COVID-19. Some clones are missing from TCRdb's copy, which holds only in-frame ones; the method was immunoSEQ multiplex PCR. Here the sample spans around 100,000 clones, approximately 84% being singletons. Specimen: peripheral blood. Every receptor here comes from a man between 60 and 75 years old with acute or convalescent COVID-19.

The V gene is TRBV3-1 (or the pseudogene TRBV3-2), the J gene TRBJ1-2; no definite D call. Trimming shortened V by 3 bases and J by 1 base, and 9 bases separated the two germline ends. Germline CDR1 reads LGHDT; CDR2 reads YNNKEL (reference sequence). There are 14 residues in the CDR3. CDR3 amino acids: CASSQTQNNYGYTF. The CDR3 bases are TGTGCCAGCAGCCAGACACAGAATAACTATGGCTACACCTTC.

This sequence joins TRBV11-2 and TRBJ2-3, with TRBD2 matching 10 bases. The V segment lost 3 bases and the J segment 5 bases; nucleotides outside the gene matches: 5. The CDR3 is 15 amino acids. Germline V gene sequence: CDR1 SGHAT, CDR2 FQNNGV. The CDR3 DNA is TGTGCCAGCAGCTTCTCTAGCGGGAGTGTAGATACGCAGTATTTT. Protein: CASSFSSGSVDTQYF. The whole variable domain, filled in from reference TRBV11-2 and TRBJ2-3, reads EAGVAQSPRYKIIEKRQSVAFWCNPISGHATLYWYQQILGQGPKLLIQFQNNGVVDDSQLPKDRFSAERLKGVDSTLKIQPAKLEDSAVYLCASSFSSGSVDTQYFGPGTRLTVL.

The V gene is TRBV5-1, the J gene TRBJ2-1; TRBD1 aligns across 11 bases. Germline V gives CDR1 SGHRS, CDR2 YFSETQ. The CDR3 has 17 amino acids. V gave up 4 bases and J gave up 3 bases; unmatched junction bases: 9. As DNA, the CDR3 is TGCGCCAGCAGCACCGGGACAGGGGGTGCTTACTACAATGAGCAGTTCTTC. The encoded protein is CASSTGTGGAYYNEQFF.

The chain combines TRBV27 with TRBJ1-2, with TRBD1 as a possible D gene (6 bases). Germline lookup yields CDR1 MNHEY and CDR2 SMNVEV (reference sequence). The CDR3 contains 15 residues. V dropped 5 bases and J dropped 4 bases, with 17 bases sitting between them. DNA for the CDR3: TGTGCCAGCAGTAATGGACAGAGCTCCTTCTATGGCTACACCTTC. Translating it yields CASSNGQSSFYGYTF.

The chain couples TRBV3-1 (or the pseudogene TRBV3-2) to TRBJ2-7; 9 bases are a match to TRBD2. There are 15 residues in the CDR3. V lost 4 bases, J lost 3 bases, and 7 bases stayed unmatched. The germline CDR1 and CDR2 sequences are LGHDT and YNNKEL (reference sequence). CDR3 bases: TGTGCCAGCAGCCGACAGACTAGCGGAGTCTACGAGCAGTACTTC. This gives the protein CASSRQTSGVYEQYF.

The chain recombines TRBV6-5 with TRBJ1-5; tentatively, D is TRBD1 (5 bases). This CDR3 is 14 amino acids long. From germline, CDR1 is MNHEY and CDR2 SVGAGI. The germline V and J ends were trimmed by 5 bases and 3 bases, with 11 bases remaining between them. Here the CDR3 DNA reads TGTGCCAGCAGTCACAGACAGTTCAATCAGCCCCAGCATTTT. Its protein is CASSHRQFNQPQHF.

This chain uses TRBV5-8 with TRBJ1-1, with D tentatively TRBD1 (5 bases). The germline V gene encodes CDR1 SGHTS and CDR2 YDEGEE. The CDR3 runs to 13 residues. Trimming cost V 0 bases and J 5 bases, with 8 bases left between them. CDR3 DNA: TGTGCCAGCAGCTTGGGTAAGGGGACTGAAGCTTTCTTT. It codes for CASSLGKGTEAFF.

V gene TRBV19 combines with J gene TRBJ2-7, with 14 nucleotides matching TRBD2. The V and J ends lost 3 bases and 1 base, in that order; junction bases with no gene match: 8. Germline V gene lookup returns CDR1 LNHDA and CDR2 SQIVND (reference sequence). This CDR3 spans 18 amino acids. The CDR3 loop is CASSMGGLAGEPSYEQYV. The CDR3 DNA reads TGTGCCAGTAGTATGGGGGGACTAGCGGGAGAACCATCCTACGAGCAGTACGTC.

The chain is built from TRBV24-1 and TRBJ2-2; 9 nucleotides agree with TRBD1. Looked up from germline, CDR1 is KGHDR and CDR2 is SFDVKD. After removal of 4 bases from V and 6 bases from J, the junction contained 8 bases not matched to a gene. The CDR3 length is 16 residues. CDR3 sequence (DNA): TGTGCCACCAGTGAGCCCGGGACAGGGATACCCGGGGAGCTGTTTTTT. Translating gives CATSEPGTGIPGELFF.